This is a list of T cell receptor beta chains from one sample in a study of CD8 T cells in ankylosing spondylitis. TCRdb fed the 5' RACE reads into MiXCR, producing one record per CDR3 protein. The table has 500,000 to 650,000 distinct CDR3 sequences, roughly 5% seen once. Source material: blood, either unsorted or a sorted T cell fraction (not recorded which). These receptors all come from a male donor with ankylosing spondylitis. Both conserved end residues are part of each CDR3. A D gene is named only where the DNA matches it firmly. For some rows the clone size is stated as once, few or many, or as a class when expanded; others skip it.

CDR3: CATSSTLHFGRKQFF
DNA: TGTGCCACCAGCAGTACCCTACACTTCGGGCGAAAGCAGTTCTTC
length: 15
J: TRBJ2-1
V: TRBV15
size: many
D: NA

CDR3: CASSLYKGLAEAFF
DNA: TGTGCCAGCAGCTTATACAAGGGTTTGGCTGAAGCTTTCTTT
length: 14
J: TRBJ1-1
V: TRBV7-2
size: many
D: NA

CDR3: CASSPAPTSGVTDTQYF
DNA: TGTGCCAGCAGCCCCGCCCCGACTAGCGGAGTCACAGATACGCAGTATTTT
length: 17
J: TRBJ2-3
V: TRBV4-2
size: many
D: TRBD2

CDR3: CASSLQGDVYNEQFF
DNA: TGTGCCAGCAGCTTACAAGGGGACGTCTACAATGAGCAGTTCTTC
length: 15
J: TRBJ2-1
V: TRBV7-3
size: NA
D: NA

CDR3: CASSFGLGWDNQPQHF
DNA: TGTGCCAGCAGCTTTGGATTAGGGTGGGACAATCAGCCCCAGCATTTT
length: 16
J: TRBJ1-5
V: TRBV7-3
size: few
D: NA

CDR3: CASSSRSSGTSYEQYF
DNA: TGTGCCAGCTCATCCAGATCTAGCGGGACCTCCTACGAGCAGTACTTC
length: 16
J: TRBJ2-7
V: TRBV18
size: many
D: TRBD2

CDR3: CASSGRAGGEQFF
DNA: TGTGCCAGCAGTGGCCGTGCCGGAGGTGAGCAGTTCTTC
length: 13
J: TRBJ2-1
V: TRBV6-1
size: many
D: NA

CDR3: CASSHGTGRFTGELFF
DNA: TGCGCCAGCAGCCATGGGACAGGGAGATTCACCGGGGAGCTGTTTTTT
length: 16
J: TRBJ2-2
V: TRBV4-3
size: many
D: TRBD1

CDR3: CASSFSGNLYEQYF
DNA: TGCGCCAGCAGCTTTAGCGGGAATCTCTACGAGCAGTACTTC
length: 14
J: TRBJ2-7
V: TRBV5-1
size: few
D: TRBD2

CDR3: CASSRNTDTQYF
DNA: TGTGCCAGCAGCAGGAACACAGATACGCAGTATTTT
length: 12
J: TRBJ2-3
V: TRBV5-4
size: many
D: NA

CDR3: CSVRRVSSSNQPQHF
DNA: TGCAGCGTCCGCAGGGTTAGTTCTAGCAATCAGCCCCAGCATTTT
length: 15
J: TRBJ1-5
V: TRBV20-1
size: many
D: NA

CDR3: CSASRGGPGANVLTF
DNA: TGCAGTGCTAGTCGGGGGGGGCCTGGGGCCAACGTCCTGACTTTC
length: 15
J: TRBJ2-6
V: TRBV20-1
size: many
D: TRBD2

CDR3: CASSRIRTGGLGEQYF
DNA: TGCGCCAGCAGCCGAATTCGGACAGGGGGTTTGGGCGAGCAGTACTTC
length: 16
J: TRBJ2-7
V: TRBV4-3
size: NA
D: TRBD1

CDR3: CASSLVGTVEAFF
DNA: TGCGCCAGCAGCTTGGTGGGGACGGTTGAAGCTTTCTTT
length: 13
J: TRBJ1-1
V: TRBV5-1
size: many
D: NA

CDR3: CASSFGQGDFDYGYTF
DNA: TGTGCCAGCAGCTTTGGCCAGGGAGATTTTGACTATGGCTACACCTTC
length: 16
J: TRBJ1-2
V: TRBV11-2
size: many
D: NA

CDR3: CASSLGGRNTGELFF
DNA: TGCGCCAGCAGCTTGGGGGGCCGGAACACCGGGGAGCTGTTTTTT
length: 15
J: TRBJ2-2
V: TRBV5-1
size: few
D: NA

CDR3: CASRAGTGVRTEAFF
DNA: TGCGCCAGCAGAGCCGGGACAGGGGTCCGCACTGAAGCTTTCTTT
length: 15
J: TRBJ1-1
V: TRBV10-2
size: few
D: TRBD1

CDR3: CASSVPIRGGAQETQYF
DNA: TGTGCCAGCAGCGTACCCATCCGAGGGGGCGCCCAAGAGACCCAGTACTTC
length: 17
J: TRBJ2-5
V: TRBV9
size: many
D: TRBD1

CDR3: CASSLGTSPGELFF
DNA: TGTGCCAGCAGTTTGGGGACTAGTCCCGGGGAGCTGTTTTTT
length: 14
J: TRBJ2-2
V: TRBV12-3/TRBV12-4
size: NA
D: TRBD2

CDR3: CASSYYGTAMDQPQHF
DNA: TGTGCCAGCAGCTACTACGGGACAGCCATGGACCAGCCCCAGCATTTT
length: 16
J: TRBJ1-5
V: TRBV7-2
size: few
D: TRBD1

CDR3: CASSVGAEEKLFF
DNA: TGTGCCAGCAGTGTGGGGGCGGAAGAAAAACTGTTTTTT
length: 13
J: TRBJ1-4
V: TRBV12-3/TRBV12-4
size: few
D: NA

CDR3: CASSYTGGYAGELFF
DNA: TGCGCCAGCAGCTATACAGGGGGATATGCCGGGGAGCTGTTTTTT
length: 15
J: TRBJ2-2
V: TRBV5-1
size: many
D: TRBD1

CDR3: CSVESGQGLIEQFF
DNA: TGCAGCGTTGAATCGGGACAGGGCTTGATTGAGCAGTTCTTC
length: 14
J: TRBJ2-1
V: TRBV29-1
size: many
D: TRBD1

CDR3: CSATSGVHRRYNEQFF
DNA: TGCAGTGCTACTAGCGGAGTACACCGCCGCTACAATGAGCAGTTCTTC
length: 16
J: TRBJ2-1
V: TRBV20-1
size: many
D: TRBD2

CDR3: CASSLRGTGTKDTDTQYF
DNA: TGCGCCAGCAGCTTAAGGGGGACCGGGACTAAGGACACAGATACGCAGTATTTT
length: 18
J: TRBJ2-3
V: TRBV5-1
size: few
D: NA

CDR3: CASSPTEVETQYF
DNA: TGCGCCAGCAGCCCCACAGAGGTTGAGACCCAGTACTTC
length: 13
J: TRBJ2-5
V: TRBV5-1
size: many
D: NA

CDR3: CSAQGGLDTEAFF
DNA: TGCAGTGCTCAAGGGGGGCTTGACACTGAAGCTTTCTTT
length: 13
J: TRBJ1-1
V: TRBV20-1
size: many
D: NA

CDR3: CAISESFFEQFF
DNA: TGTGCCATCAGTGAGTCGTTCTTTGAGCAGTTCTTC
length: 12
J: TRBJ2-1
V: TRBV10-3
size: many
D: NA

CDR3: CSVRGQGEAFF
DNA: TGCAGCGTACGGGGACAGGGGGAAGCTTTCTTT
length: 11
J: TRBJ1-1
V: TRBV29-1
size: many
D: TRBD1

CDR3: CAISEATRPYEQYF
DNA: TGTGCCATCAGTGAGGCTACCCGACCCTACGAGCAGTACTTC
length: 14
J: TRBJ2-7
V: TRBV10-3
size: NA
D: NA

CDR3: CASGGTLGETQYF
DNA: TGTGCCAGCGGCGGGACGCTGGGGGAGACCCAGTACTTC
length: 13
J: TRBJ2-5
V: TRBV5-8
size: NA
D: NA

CDR3: CSVLGWKGSSTEAFF
DNA: TGCAGCGTTTTGGGGTGGAAGGGGAGTAGCACTGAAGCTTTCTTT
length: 15
J: TRBJ1-1
V: TRBV29-1
size: many
D: NA

CDR3: CASSKAKKRGTTYEQYF
DNA: TGTGCCAGCAGCAAAGCTAAGAAGCGGGGGACTACCTACGAGCAGTACTTC
length: 17
J: TRBJ2-7
V: TRBV21-1
size: few
D: NA

CDR3: CASSGRRTDTQYF
DNA: TGCGCCAGCAGCGGCCGTCGCACAGATACGCAGTATTTT
length: 13
J: TRBJ2-3
V: TRBV5-1
size: many
D: NA

CDR3: CASSSQINYGYTF
DNA: TGTGCCAGCAGCTCCCAGATTAACTATGGCTACACCTTC
length: 13
J: TRBJ1-2
V: TRBV7-2
size: many
D: NA

CDR3: CASSEELIGYGYTF
DNA: TGTGCCAGTAGTGAAGAACTCATAGGGTATGGCTACACCTTC
length: 14
J: TRBJ1-2
V: TRBV19
size: few
D: NA

CDR3: CASSRLYNEQFF
DNA: TGTGCCAGCAGTCGACTCTACAATGAGCAGTTCTTC
length: 12
J: TRBJ2-1
V: TRBV28
size: many
D: NA

CDR3: CASSLGGGRTTEAFF
DNA: TGTGCCAGCAGCTTAGGAGGGGGGCGGACCACTGAAGCTTTCTTT
length: 15
J: TRBJ1-1
V: TRBV7-2
size: many
D: NA